The source of this TCR beta chain is a study of T-cell memory formation after mild COVID-19 (TCRdb year 2021). At the level of the whole study: TCR sequence clusters from the two donors were largely donor specific. Longitudinal TCRalpha and TCRbeta repertoire sequencing tracked T-cell clones expanding and contracting after mild COVID-19 in a couple of donors. The cohort was made up of two young adult volunteers, one female and one male, who were previously healthy. Findings and caveats that apply to the study as a whole: Some responding clones were found in pre-infection memory, which suggests that pre-existing cross-reactive memory T cells took part in the SARS-CoV-2 response. Contracting CD4+ clones appeared mostly in the CM and EM memory subsets, whereas CD8+ clones were enriched in EMRA. Clones that contracted from day 15 to 85 showed balanced CD4/CD8 phenotypes, whereas a second wave of clones that expanded from day 15 to 37 leaned towards CD4+. The second-wave clones that peaked on day 37 were not confirmed to be SARS-CoV-2 specific. The study covered only two mild cases, and larger cohorts including severe cases with pre-infection samples were considered necessary.

For this clonotype: The antigen it recognizes is unknown. Per-base quality was not reported, and no clone a single base away is much larger than it.

The CDR3 spans 18 residues, from the cysteine through the phenylalanine. The CDR3 DNA has 54 bases and is translated from base 1. Looking up the germline V gene yields CDR1 MNHEY and CDR2 SVGAGI. V and J are truncated by 2 bases and 1 base respectively, leaving an intervening sequence of 20 bases. For sequencing, an Illumina NovaSeq 6000 was employed. Using 5'RACE with constant-segment primers, TCRalpha and TCRbeta cDNA libraries were constructed, with sample barcodes and unique molecular identifiers added in the process. Trizol reagent was used to extract RNA from every sample. Amplification of the libraries took two PCR steps, and the second step added a second sample barcode plus Illumina TruSeq adapters. Sequencing of libraries was performed on an Illumina NovaSeq with 2 x 150 bp paired-end reads. For the original study's pipeline: With migec v1.2.7, reads were demultiplexed and then collapsed into UMI-guided consensus sequences. Using mixcr v2.1.11, the UMI consensuses were aligned to TRA and TRB V and J templates and assembled into clonotypes. Clonotypes were classified as expanded or contracted when called significant by both edgeR and NoisET, with noise models trained on biological replicates. For edgeR calls, the thresholds were a false discovery rate-adjusted p below 0.01 and a log2 fold-change of 1. As an exploratory analysis of dynamics, max-normalized trajectories of the 1000 most abundant clonotypes were examined with PCA combined with hierarchical clustering. Separately sequenced CD4+ and CD8+ repertoires were used to assign a CD4 or CD8 phenotype to each responding clone. TCRdb took the public reads, trimmed them with fastp at Q25, ran MiXCR for clone calling and kept in-frame beta chains. Every entry covers one CDR3 protein and lists the most common genes and DNA from its rows. These V and J calls rely on TCRdb rather than the paper's analysis. The sample includes about 110,000 distinct CDR3 sequences, with about a sixth observed a single time. Of the sample, roughly 27% falls within the top ten clones.

PBMCs were isolated by Ficoll-Paque density gradient centrifugation. Source material: PBMCs or a T cell subset sorted from them (not recorded which). The clonotype was recovered from an adult woman who had mild COVID-19 (a few samples of this study predate the infection). The sample titles of this study are shuffled in the database, so cell type and time point are left out; the donor was told from shared clones. The chain links TRBV6-5 with TRBJ2-5; D gene: possibly TRBD1, on 6 matching bases. The CDR3 here reads CASSYHSKPGHLQETQYF. The DNA is TGTGCCAGCAGTTACCACTCCAAACCGGGACACCTCCAAGAGACCCAGTACTTC.